The rows below give T cell receptor beta chains drawn from one sample of a study of T cell repertoires in cytomegalovirus infection. TCRdb re-called the reads with MiXCR, one entry per CDR3 protein. The sample includes about 740,000 distinct CDR3 sequences, 35% of them seen just once. Sequenced material: PBMCs. The source of these receptors is a human donor in good health (CMV status not recorded). Some clones in this sample may be carry-over from other donors' samples. The CDR3 runs from the conserved cysteine through the conserved F or W. The D gene is left open where the match is weak. Clone size is shown for a subset of rows, as once, few, many or a class of expanded clone.

cdr3_nt | cdr3_aa | d_call | j_call | v_call | clone_size
TGTGCCAGCAGAGCTGGTCCAGGGGCCTACGAGCAGTACTTC | CASRAGPGAYEQYF | - | TRBJ2-7 | TRBV2 | -
TGTGCCAGTCTACAGGCTTGGACGGGGAAAGCTTTCTTT | CASLQAWTGKAFF | - | TRBJ1-1 | TRBV6-6 | once
TGTGCCAGCAGTTACCTAACGGAGACCCAGTACTTC | CASSYLTETQYF | - | TRBJ2-5 | TRBV6-2/TRBV6-3 | -
TGTGCCACAAAACGGGGGGGCACTGAAGCTTTCTTT | CATKRGGTEAFF | - | TRBJ1-1 | TRBV10-3 | -
TGCGCCAGCAGCGTGTTTGGGATGCCACCCCAAGAGACCCAGTACTTC | CASSVFGMPPQETQYF | - | TRBJ2-5 | TRBV5-1 | few
TGTGCCAGCAGGGGGTTAGGCGATAGCAATCAGCCCCAGCATTTT | CASRGLGDSNQPQHF | - | TRBJ1-5 | TRBV27 | -
TGCGCCAGCAGCCAAACAGGGGGCGCGGGCCATGGCTACACCTTC | CASSQTGGAGHGYTF | TRBD1 | TRBJ1-2 | TRBV4-1 | -
TGTGCCAGCAGCTTAGGAGGGGGAGGGACTAGCGGCGTTGCAGGGGTGCAGTATTTT | CASSLGGGGTSGVAGVQYF | TRBD2 | TRBJ2-3 | TRBV7-8 | many
TGTGCCAGCAGAAGGACAGGGCGCACAGATACGCAGTATTTT | CASRRTGRTDTQYF | TRBD1 | TRBJ2-3 | TRBV6-2/TRBV6-3 | -
TGTGCCAGCAGTTTCTGGTCGGAGACCCAGTACTTC | CASSFWSETQYF | - | TRBJ2-5 | TRBV12-3/TRBV12-4 | once
TGTGCCAGTAGTATACGACGAGAAAATTCACCCCTCCACTTT | CASSIRRENSPLHF | - | TRBJ1-6 | TRBV19 | -
TGTGCCAGCAGCGACGGACAGGGCCATCATTTT | CASSDGQGHHF | TRBD1 | TRBJ1-5 | TRBV7-9 | once
TGTGCCAGCAGTTTATCCGGACAGGGCAGGACCCAGTACTTC | CASSLSGQGRTQYF | TRBD1 | TRBJ2-5 | TRBV28 | -
TGTGCCAGTGAAGGAAGTCTTAACACTGAAGCTTTCTTT | CASEGSLNTEAFF | - | TRBJ1-1 | TRBV19 | -
TGTGCCAGCACCTGGAGGCGACGAACAGGGAATGAAAAACTGTTTTTT | CASTWRRRTGNEKLFF | - | TRBJ1-4 | TRBV28 | few
TGTGCCAGTAGTACGGGACTAGCGGGAGGCGTTCAGCAGTTCTTC | CASSTGLAGGVQQFF | TRBD2 | TRBJ2-1 | TRBV19 | -
TGTGCCAGCAGCTTAGTCTCTAGCACAGATACGCAGTATTTT | CASSLVSSTDTQYF | - | TRBJ2-3 | TRBV7-9 | -
TGTGCCAGCAGCTTGGCGACAGGAAATCAGCCCCAGCATTTT | CASSLATGNQPQHF | - | TRBJ1-5 | TRBV5-5 | -
TGTGCCAGCAGACCGACGGGGGCACACACCATATATTTT | CASRPTGAHTIYF | - | TRBJ1-3 | TRBV11-2 | -
TGTGCCAGCAACCTTGGGGGTATGGGCACTGAAGCTTTCTTT | CASNLGGMGTEAFF | - | TRBJ1-1 | TRBV6-5 | -
TGCAGTGCCACAGGTAGGGCTGTCAGAAGCAATCAGCCCCAGCATTTT | CSATGRAVRSNQPQHF | - | TRBJ1-5 | TRBV20-1 | -
TGTGCCAGCAGCCCCGGGACAGGGGGAAACACCATATATTTT | CASSPGTGGNTIYF | TRBD1 | TRBJ1-3 | TRBV7-9 | few
TGTGCCAGCAGCCAGAGGGGCGGGAGGGCGATCACCGGGGAGCTGTTTTTT | CASSQRGGRAITGELFF | TRBD2 | TRBJ2-2 | TRBV12-3/TRBV12-4 | -
TGTGCCATCAGTGAGTCGACTCTGGGCGGGGAGCTGTTTTTT | CAISESTLGGELFF | - | TRBJ2-2 | TRBV10-3 | -
TGCGCCAGCAGCCCGACCAGGGTCGGGGCCGGGGAGCTGTTTTTT | CASSPTRVGAGELFF | - | TRBJ2-2 | TRBV5-1 | few
TGTGCCAGCAGCTTTCCCCAGGACCTACCCTACGAGCAGTACTTC | CASSFPQDLPYEQYF | - | TRBJ2-7 | TRBV11-2 | -
TGTGCCAGCAGCTTGGCCGAAAATCAGCCCCAGCATTTT | CASSLAENQPQHF | - | TRBJ1-5 | TRBV5-5 | -
TGTGCCAGCAGGGACAGGGACCCCAATCAGCCCCAGCATTTT | CASRDRDPNQPQHF | TRBD1 | TRBJ1-5 | TRBV6-5 | few
TGCAGCGTTGAAGGGACTAGCGGACTGTCCTACAATGAGCAGTTCTTC | CSVEGTSGLSYNEQFF | TRBD2 | TRBJ2-1 | TRBV29-1 | -
TGTGCCTGGAGTTTGGGGGCTTGGAATCAGCCCCAGCATTTT | CAWSLGAWNQPQHF | - | TRBJ1-5 | TRBV30 | -
TGTGCCAGCAGCCCAGGAGCGGGAGGGATGGACGAGCAGTACTTC | CASSPGAGGMDEQYF | TRBD2 | TRBJ2-7 | TRBV7-2 | -
TGTGCCAGCAGCTTGTGGGGTCCGGGTCAGCCCCAGCATTTT | CASSLWGPGQPQHF | - | TRBJ1-5 | TRBV7-8 | -
TGTGCCAGCAGTGCGGACAGGGCTACTGAAAAACTGTTTTTT | CASSADRATEKLFF | TRBD1 | TRBJ1-4 | TRBV2 | -
TGTGCCAGCAGCGTCACGACAGGGGGGCGCGTCGAGACCCAGTACTTC | CASSVTTGGRVETQYF | TRBD1 | TRBJ2-5 | TRBV11-2 | -
TGTGCCAGCAGTTACTCCCGGACAGGGGAAACCGGGGAGCTGTTTTTT | CASSYSRTGETGELFF | TRBD1 | TRBJ2-2 | TRBV6-5 | few
TGTGCCAGCAGTGTGGGGGGACTAGCGGGAGGTCGGAAGCAGTACTTC | CASSVGGLAGGRKQYF | TRBD2 | TRBJ2-7 | TRBV7-2 | few
TGTGCCAGCAGCTTGCTCCGACAGGGGATTTCACCCCTCCACTTT | CASSLLRQGISPLHF | TRBD1 | TRBJ1-6 | TRBV5-6 | once
TGTGCCAGCAGCTTTGGGACAGGGGAATACAATGAGCAGTTCTTC | CASSFGTGEYNEQFF | TRBD1 | TRBJ2-1 | TRBV7-2 | many
TGTGCCAGCAGAGTCCGACTAGCGGGAGGAGCTTACGAGCAGTACTTC | CASRVRLAGGAYEQYF | TRBD2 | TRBJ2-7 | TRBV28 | once
TGTGCCAGCAGCCCGGGGCAGATCAATTCACCCCTCCACTTT | CASSPGQINSPLHF | - | TRBJ1-6 | TRBV7-2 | many
TGTGCCAGCAGCTTAGTGCCCGGGACCTATAGCTACACCTTC | CASSLVPGTYSYTF | - | TRBJ1-2 | TRBV7-8 | -
TGTGCCAGCAGCTTAGCTCTTGGGCAGGGCTCGTCGGCTTTCTTT | CASSLALGQGSSAFF | - | TRBJ1-1 | TRBV7-2 | few
TGTGCCAGCAGCTTAGTCCGCTACACTGAAGCTTTCTTT | CASSLVRYTEAFF | - | TRBJ1-1 | TRBV7-6 | few
TGTGCCAGCACCGGGGCGGGCCCGAGCTCCTACAATGAGCAGTTCTTC | CASTGAGPSSYNEQFF | - | TRBJ2-1 | TRBV14 | -
TGTGCCAGCAGCTTACAACAGGGGACTGAAGCTTTCTTT | CASSLQQGTEAFF | TRBD1 | TRBJ1-1 | TRBV7-8 | many
TGTGCCAGCAGCCCGCGCCCTACGGGTTTTGGGGAACTGTTTTTT | CASSPRPTGFGELFF | - | TRBJ1-4 | TRBV7-9 | few
TGTGCCAGCAGCTTAGCAGGGCGGTTCACTGAAGCTTTCTTT | CASSLAGRFTEAFF | - | TRBJ1-1 | TRBV7-4 | few
TGCAGTGCTAGTAGCGGAACGTCCTACGAGCAGTACTTC | CSASSGTSYEQYF | - | TRBJ2-7 | TRBV20-1 | -
TGTGCCAGCAGTTTCCGGGGGGGGATATCGGGCATTCAGTACTTC | CASSFRGGISGIQYF | TRBD2 | TRBJ2-4 | TRBV27 | -
TGTGCCAGCAGCCTCGGGACAGGGGGTGGAAATGAAAAACTGTTTTTT | CASSLGTGGGNEKLFF | TRBD1 | TRBJ1-4 | TRBV3-1 | -
TGCAGTGCTAGTTTTGGACCGATGAACACTGAAGCTTTCTTT | CSASFGPMNTEAFF | - | TRBJ1-1 | TRBV20-1 | once
TGTGCCAGCAGCCGGACAGTCTACGATCAGTACTTC | CASSRTVYDQYF | - | TRBJ2-7 | TRBV7-6 | -
TGTGCCAGCAGTGGAAGCCCCAGGGATACTTATCAGCCCCAGCATTTT | CASSGSPRDTYQPQHF | - | TRBJ1-5 | TRBV6-1 | -
TGTGCCAGCAGCCTCGGTACAGGGGTTGAACTCCACTTT | CASSLGTGVELHF | TRBD1 | TRBJ1-6 | TRBV7-8 | many
TGTGCCAGCAGTTCCGGAGGTAGCGGCCGCACAGATACGCAGTATTTT | CASSSGGSGRTDTQYF | - | TRBJ2-3 | TRBV6-5 | few
TGTGCCAGCAGCTTTAGAGAATCCGTACTATACTCAACTAATGAAAAACTGTTTTTT | CASSFRESVLYSTNEKLFF | - | TRBJ1-4 | TRBV7-2 | -
TGCAGTGCTAGAGAATTGAGTGGCGAGCAGTTCTTC | CSARELSGEQFF | - | TRBJ2-1 | TRBV20-1 | -